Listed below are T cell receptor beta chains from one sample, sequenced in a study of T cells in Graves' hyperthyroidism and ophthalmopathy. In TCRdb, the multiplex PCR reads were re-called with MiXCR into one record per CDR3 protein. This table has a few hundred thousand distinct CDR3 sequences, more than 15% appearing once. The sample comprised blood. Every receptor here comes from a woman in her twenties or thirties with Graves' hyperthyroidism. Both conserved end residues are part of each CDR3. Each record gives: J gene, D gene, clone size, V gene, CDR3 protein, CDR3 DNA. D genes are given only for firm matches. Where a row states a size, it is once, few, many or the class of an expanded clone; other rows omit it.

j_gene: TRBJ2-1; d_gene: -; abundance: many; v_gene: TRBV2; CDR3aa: CASLLGAYNEQFF; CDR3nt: TGTGCCAGTCTACTCGGTGCCTACAATGAGCAGTTCTTC
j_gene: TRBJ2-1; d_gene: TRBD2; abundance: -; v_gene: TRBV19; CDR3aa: CASNAGTSGYNEQFF; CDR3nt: TGTGCCAGTAATGCCGGGACTAGCGGCTACAATGAGCAGTTCTTC
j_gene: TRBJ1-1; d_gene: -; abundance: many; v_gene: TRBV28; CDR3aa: CATTVAMNTEAFF; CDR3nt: TGTGCGACGACAGTTGCCATGAACACTGAAGCTTTCTTT
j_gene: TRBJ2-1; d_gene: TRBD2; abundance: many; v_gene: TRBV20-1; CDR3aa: CSANAGGSSYNEQFF; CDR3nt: TGCAGTGCAAACGCGGGGGGGAGCTCCTACAATGAGCAGTTCTTC
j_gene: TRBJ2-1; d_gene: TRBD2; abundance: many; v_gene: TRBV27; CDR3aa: CASSTRLAGTYNEQFF; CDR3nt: TGTGCCAGCAGTACCAGACTAGCGGGGACCTACAATGAGCAGTTCTTC
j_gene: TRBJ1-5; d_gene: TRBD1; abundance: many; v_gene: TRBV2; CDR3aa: CASSFRDRDQPQHF; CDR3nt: TGTGCCAGCAGTTTCCGGGACAGGGATCAGCCCCAGCATTTT
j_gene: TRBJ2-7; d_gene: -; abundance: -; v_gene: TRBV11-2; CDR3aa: CASSQGMGKTYEQYF; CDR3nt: TGCGCCAGCAGCCAAGGGATGGGGAAAACCTACGAGCAGTACTTC
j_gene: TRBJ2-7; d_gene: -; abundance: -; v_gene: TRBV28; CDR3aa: CASSLQGTTLYEQYF; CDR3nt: TGTGCCAGCAGTTTACAAGGGACAACACTTTACGAGCAGTACTTC
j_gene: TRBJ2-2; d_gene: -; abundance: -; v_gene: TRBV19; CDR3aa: CAAKEIANTGELFF; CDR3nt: TGTGCCGCGAAGGAGATCGCGAACACCGGGGAGCTGTTTTTT
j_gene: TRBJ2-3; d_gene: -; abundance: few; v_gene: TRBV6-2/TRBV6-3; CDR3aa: CASSPRLPGGTDTQYF; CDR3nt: TGTGCCAGCAGCCCACGCCTCCCGGGAGGCACAGATACGCAGTATTTT
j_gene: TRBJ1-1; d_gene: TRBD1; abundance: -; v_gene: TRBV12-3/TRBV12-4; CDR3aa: CASSSPGQGTPEAFF; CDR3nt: TGTGCCAGCAGTTCCCCGGGACAGGGGACGCCCGAAGCTTTCTTT
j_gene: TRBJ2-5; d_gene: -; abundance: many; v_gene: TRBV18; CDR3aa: CASSPSSTQETQYF; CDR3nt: TGTGCCAGCTCACCCTCCAGCACACAAGAGACCCAGTACTTC
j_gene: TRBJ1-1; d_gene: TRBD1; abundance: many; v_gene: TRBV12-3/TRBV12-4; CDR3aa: CASSLETGGGGMNTEAFF; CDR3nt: TGTGCCAGCAGTTTAGAGACAGGGGGCGGGGGTATGAACACTGAAGCTTTCTTT
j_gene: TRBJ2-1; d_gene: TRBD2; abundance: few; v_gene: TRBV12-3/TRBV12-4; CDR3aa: CATREDLYNEQFF; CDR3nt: TGTGCCACCCGGGAGGACCTCTACAATGAGCAGTTCTTC
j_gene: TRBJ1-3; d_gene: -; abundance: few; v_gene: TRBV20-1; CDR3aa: CSARGPAGAGNTIYF; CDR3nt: TGCAGTGCTAGAGGCCCTGCAGGGGCTGGAAACACCATATATTTT
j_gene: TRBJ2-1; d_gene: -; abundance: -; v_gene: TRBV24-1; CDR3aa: CATSDSWSLRYNEQFF; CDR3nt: TGTGCCACCAGTGATTCCTGGAGCCTGCGATACAATGAGCAGTTCTTC
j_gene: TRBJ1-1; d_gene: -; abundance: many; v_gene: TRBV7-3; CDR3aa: CASSNPSDGEAFF; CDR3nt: TGTGCCAGCAGCAACCCGTCGGACGGTGAAGCTTTCTTT
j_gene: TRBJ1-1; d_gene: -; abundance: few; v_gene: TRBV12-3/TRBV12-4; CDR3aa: CASSFLFSAEYEAFF; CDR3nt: TGTGCCAGCAGTTTTCTTTTCTCGGCGGAATACGAAGCTTTCTTT
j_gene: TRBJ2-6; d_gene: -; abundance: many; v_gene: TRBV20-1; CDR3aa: CSARDAESSGANVLTF; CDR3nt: TGCAGTGCTAGGGACGCGGAAAGTTCCGGGGCCAACGTCCTGACTTTC
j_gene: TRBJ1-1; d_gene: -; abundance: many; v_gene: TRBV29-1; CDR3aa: CSVGQIMNTEAFF; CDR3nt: TGCAGCGTTGGGCAGATAATGAACACTGAAGCTTTCTTT
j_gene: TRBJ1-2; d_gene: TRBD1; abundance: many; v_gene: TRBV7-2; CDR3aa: CASSLVPRGGQEYGYTF; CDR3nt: TGTGCCAGCAGCTTAGTGCCTCGTGGGGGACAGGAATATGGCTACACCTTC
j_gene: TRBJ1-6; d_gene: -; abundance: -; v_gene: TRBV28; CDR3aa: CASSLPRVESSPLHF; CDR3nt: TGTGCCAGCAGTTTACCCCGAGTTGAGAGTTCACCCCTCCACTTT
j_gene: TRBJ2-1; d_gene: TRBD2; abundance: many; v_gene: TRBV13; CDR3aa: CASSSRWRELGEQFF; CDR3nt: TGTGCCAGCAGCTCCCGATGGCGGGAGTTAGGTGAGCAGTTCTTC
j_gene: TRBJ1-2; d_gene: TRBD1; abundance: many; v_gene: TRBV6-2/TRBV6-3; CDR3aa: CASSEGQGRGYTF; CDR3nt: TGTGCCAGCAGCGAGGGACAGGGCCGGGGCTACACCTTC
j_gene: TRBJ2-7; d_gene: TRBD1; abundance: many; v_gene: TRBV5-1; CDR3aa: CASSLDRGYEQYF; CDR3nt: TGTGCCAGCAGCTTAGACAGGGGCTACGAGCAGTACTTC
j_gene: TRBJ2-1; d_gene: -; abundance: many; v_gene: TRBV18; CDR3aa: CASSTDLSSREQFF; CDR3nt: TGTGCCAGCTCAACGGACCTCTCTTCCCGGGAGCAGTTCTTC
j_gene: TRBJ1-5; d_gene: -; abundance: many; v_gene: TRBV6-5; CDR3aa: CASSYSRDSNQPQHF; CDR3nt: TGTGCCAGCAGTTACTCGAGAGATAGCAATCAGCCCCAGCATTTT
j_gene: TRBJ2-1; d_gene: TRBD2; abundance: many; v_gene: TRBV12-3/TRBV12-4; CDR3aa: CASRREAYYNEQFF; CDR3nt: TGTGCCAGCAGACGGGAGGCCTACTACAATGAGCAGTTCTTC
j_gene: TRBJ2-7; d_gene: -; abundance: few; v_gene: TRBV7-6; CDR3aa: CASSLTPTPTYEQYF; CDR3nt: TGTGCCAGCAGCTTAACGCCAACACCAACCTACGAGCAGTACTTC
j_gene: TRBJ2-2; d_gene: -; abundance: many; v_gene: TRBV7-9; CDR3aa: CASSTTGTGNTGELFF; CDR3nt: TGTGCCAGCAGCACCACCGGGACGGGGAACACCGGGGAGCTGTTTTTT
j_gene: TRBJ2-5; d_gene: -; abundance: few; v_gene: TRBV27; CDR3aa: CASSLWGMETQYF; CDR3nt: TGTGCCAGCAGTTTATGGGGTATGGAGACCCAGTACTTC
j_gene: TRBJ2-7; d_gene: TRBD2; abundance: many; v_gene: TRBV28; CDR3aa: CASSLFGGTSGYEQYF; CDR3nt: TGTGCCAGCAGTTTATTTGGGGGGACTAGCGGCTACGAGCAGTACTTC
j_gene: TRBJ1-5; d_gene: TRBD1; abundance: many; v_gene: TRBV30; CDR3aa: CAVGQGIDQPQHF; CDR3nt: TGTGCCGTGGGACAGGGGATTGATCAGCCCCAGCATTTT
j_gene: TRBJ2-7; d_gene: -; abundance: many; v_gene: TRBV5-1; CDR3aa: CASSLDGQPPYEQYF; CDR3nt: TGCGCCAGCAGCTTGGATGGACAGCCTCCCTACGAGCAGTACTTC
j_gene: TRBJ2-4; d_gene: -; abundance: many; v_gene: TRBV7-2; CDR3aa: CASSINRADIQYF; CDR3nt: TGTGCCAGCAGCATAAACAGGGCGGACATTCAGTACTTC
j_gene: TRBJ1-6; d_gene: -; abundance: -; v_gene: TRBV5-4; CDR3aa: CASSLVTGGDSPLHF; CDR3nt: TGTGCCAGCAGCTTGGTTACGGGAGGGGATTCACCCCTCCACTTT
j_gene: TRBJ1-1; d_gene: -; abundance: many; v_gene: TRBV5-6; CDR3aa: CASSFGSTEAFF; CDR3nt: TGTGCCAGCAGCTTTGGAAGCACTGAAGCTTTCTTT
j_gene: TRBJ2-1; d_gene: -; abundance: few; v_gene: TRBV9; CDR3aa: CASSVDINEQFF; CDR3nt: TGTGCCAGCAGCGTAGACATCAATGAGCAGTTCTTC
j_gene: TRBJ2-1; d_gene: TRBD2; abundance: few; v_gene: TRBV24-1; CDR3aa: CATSDNVAGNEQFF; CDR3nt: TGTGCCACCAGTGATAACGTAGCGGGCAATGAGCAGTTCTTC
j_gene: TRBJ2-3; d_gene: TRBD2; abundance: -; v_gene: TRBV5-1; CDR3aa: CASSKLAGSTDTQYF; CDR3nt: TGCGCCAGCAGCAAACTAGCGGGGAGCACAGATACGCAGTATTTT
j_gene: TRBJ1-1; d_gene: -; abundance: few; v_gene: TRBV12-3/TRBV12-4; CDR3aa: CASSLPENTEAFF; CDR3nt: TGTGCCAGCAGCTTACCGGAGAACACTGAAGCTTTCTTT
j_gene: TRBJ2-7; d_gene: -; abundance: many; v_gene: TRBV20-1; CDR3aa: CSAEAPPYEQYF; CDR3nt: TGCAGTGCAGAAGCACCTCCCTACGAGCAGTACTTC
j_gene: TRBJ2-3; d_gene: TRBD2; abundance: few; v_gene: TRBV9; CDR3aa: CASSVTSGTGVDTQYF; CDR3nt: TGTGCCAGCAGCGTCACTAGCGGGACTGGGGTAGATACGCAGTATTTT
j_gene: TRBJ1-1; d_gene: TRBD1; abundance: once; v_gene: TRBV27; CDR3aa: CASRIQGTTEAFF; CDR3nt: TGTGCCAGCCGTATACAGGGGACCACTGAAGCTTTCTTT
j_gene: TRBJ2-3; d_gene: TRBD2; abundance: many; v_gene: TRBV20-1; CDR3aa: CSATLPPSGRNYTQYF; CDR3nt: TGCAGTGCCACACTTCCCCCTAGCGGGAGAAACTATACGCAGTATTTT
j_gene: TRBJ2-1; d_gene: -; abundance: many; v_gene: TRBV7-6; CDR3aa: CASSLSRDDEQFF; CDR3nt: TGTGCCAGCAGCTTGTCAAGGGACGATGAGCAGTTCTTC
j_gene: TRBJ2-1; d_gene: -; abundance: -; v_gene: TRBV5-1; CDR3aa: CASSGRWDEQFF; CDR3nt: TGCGCCAGCAGCGGGAGGTGGGATGAGCAGTTCTTC
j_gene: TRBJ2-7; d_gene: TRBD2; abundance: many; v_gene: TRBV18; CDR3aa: CASSIGLAYEQYF; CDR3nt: TGTGCCAGCTCAATTGGACTAGCCTACGAGCAGTACTTC
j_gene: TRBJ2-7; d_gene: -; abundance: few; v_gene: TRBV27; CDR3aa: CASSSGGGEQYF; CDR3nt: TGTGCCAGCAGTTCCGGGGGCGGCGAGCAGTACTTC
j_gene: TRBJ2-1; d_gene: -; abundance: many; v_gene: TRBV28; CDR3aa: CASNVSPRIYNEQFF; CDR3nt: TGTGCCAGCAATGTGTCCCCGCGGATCTACAATGAGCAGTTCTTC
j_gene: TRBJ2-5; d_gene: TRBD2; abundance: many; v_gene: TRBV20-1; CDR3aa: CSAGLAGVETQYF; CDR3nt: TGCAGTGCCGGACTAGCGGGAGTAGAGACCCAGTACTTC
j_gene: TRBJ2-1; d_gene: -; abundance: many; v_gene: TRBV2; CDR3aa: CASSALSSSSYNEQFF; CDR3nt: TGTGCCAGCAGTGCTCTAAGTTCGAGCTCCTACAATGAGCAGTTCTTC
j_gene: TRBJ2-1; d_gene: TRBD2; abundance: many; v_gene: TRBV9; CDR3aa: CASSVGLAGANEQFF; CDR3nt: TGTGCCAGCAGCGTTGGACTAGCGGGAGCCAATGAGCAGTTCTTC
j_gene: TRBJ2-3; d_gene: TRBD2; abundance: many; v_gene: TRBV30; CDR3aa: CAWSEREADTQYF; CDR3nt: TGTGCCTGGAGTGAGCGGGAGGCAGATACGCAGTATTTT